These 14 T cell receptor beta chains came from one sample sequenced in a study of blood T cell repertoires in COVID-19. Clones were sequenced by immunoSEQ multiplex PCR, and TCRdb holds only the in-frame ones, with some missing. The sample lists tens of thousands of clones, approximately 83% occurring once. The source material was peripheral blood. All receptors come from a woman in her seventies with acute or convalescent COVID-19.

This chain joins TRBV11-2 and TRBJ2-7; no clear D. V was clipped by 2 bases and J by 5 bases, with 19 bases between them. Germline CDR1 SGHAT, CDR2 FQNNGV. The CDR3 sequence is 16 residues long. CDR3 sequence (DNA): TGTGCCAGCAGCTTAACATCGCCCTACCCGACTCACGAGCAGTACTTC. Its protein is CASSLTSPYPTHEQYF.

The chain links TRBV28 to TRBJ2-3; 8 nucleotides line up with TRBD2. The CDR3 has 15 amino acids. The trim removed 3 bases at V and 2 bases at J, leaving 4 bases unmatched. The germline V gene encodes CDR1 MDHEN and CDR2 SYDVKM. The CDR3 region is CASSLVAGITDTQYF. CDR3 sequence (DNA): TGTGCCAGCAGTTTGGTAGCGGGAATCACAGATACGCAGTATTTT.

The V and J genes are TRBV3-1 (or the pseudogene TRBV3-2) and TRBJ2-3; a weak D match, TRBD2 (6 bases). V lost 4 bases and J lost 1, with 15 bases in between. CDR1 LGHDT and CDR2 YNNKEL come from the germline V gene (reference sequence). The CDR3 totals 16 residues. CDR3 DNA sequence: TGTGCCAGCAGCCCCTCTTGGCGGGGCCGCACAGATACGCAGTATTTT. Encoded protein: CASSPSWRGRTDTQYF.

The chain uses TRBV2 and TRBJ2-5; the D gene is possibly TRBD2 (6 bases). The germline V gene has CDR1 SNHLY and CDR2 FYNNEI. The ends were cut back, 6 bases at V and 5 bases at J, with 13 bases in the middle. The CDR3 covers 13 residues. In DNA form, the CDR3 reads TGTGCCAGCAGGGGGGGAGGTGGGGAGACCCAGTACTTC. Translated: CASRGGGGETQYF.

The V call is TRBV9, the J call TRBJ2-2, with TRBD2 matching over 12 bases. The V gene end was trimmed by 5 bases and the J gene end by 5 bases; junction bases not matched to a gene: 4. CDR1 is SGDLS and CDR2 is YYNGEE in the germline V gene. The CDR3 sequence is 15 residues long. The CDR3 DNA reads as TGTGCCAGCAGGGGTACTAGCGGGGGGACCGGGGAGCTGTTTTTT. Translated: CASRGTSGGTGELFF.

J is TRBJ2-7 and V is TRBV24-1, with 8 bases fitting TRBD2. Germline CDR1 is KGHDR and CDR2 is SFDVKD. The CDR3 extends over 14 amino acids. With V trimmed by 3 bases and J by 6 bases, 6 bases remained unmatched. CDR3 amino acids: CATSDGGGGSEQYF. The CDR3 DNA reads as TGTGCCACCAGTGATGGCGGCGGGGGGAGCGAGCAGTACTTC.

The chain links TRBV18 to TRBJ2-3; tentatively, D is TRBD2 (5 bases). Germline-derived CDR1 and CDR2 are KGHSH and LQKENI. With 5 bases removed from V and 4 bases from J, the gap between germline ends came to 10 bases. This CDR3 spans 13 amino acids. This chain's CDR3 is CASSNQEADTQYF. Here the CDR3 DNA reads TGTGCCAGCTCAAATCAGGAGGCAGATACGCAGTATTTT.

V usage is TRBV30 and J usage is TRBJ1-1, with 8 bases lining up with TRBD1. V was pared by 7 bases and J by 4 bases, with 8 bases of the junction left unmatched. In germline, CDR1 is GTSNPN, CDR2 SVGIG (reference sequence). CDR3 length: 13 residues. The CDR3 spells CALSRGQGTEAFF. The CDR3, as DNA: TGTGCCTTAAGCAGGGGGCAGGGCACTGAAGCTTTCTTT.

This clone was recorded once. The chain links TRBV19 to TRBJ1-1; D might be TRBD1 (5 bases). The ends were cut back, 4 bases at V and 6 bases at J, with 24 bases in the middle. The CDR3 totals 17 residues. CDR1 and CDR2 from the germline V gene are LNHDA and SQIVND (reference sequence). This CDR3 reads CASSTRPQGMGLSEAFF. The CDR3 DNA follows: TGTGCCAGTAGTACGAGACCTCAGGGAATGGGCCTCTCTGAAGCTTTCTTT.

CDR3 sequence (DNA): TGCGCCAGCAGCTTCAAGACAGGGGGCACGACTGAAGCTTTCTTT. Protein: CASSFKTGGTTEAFF. The chain recombines TRBV5-1 with TRBJ1-1, with TRBD1 identical over 10 bases. V lost 2 bases, J lost 5 bases, and 6 bases stayed unmatched. The CDR3 totals 15 residues. Germline lookup yields CDR1 SGHRS and CDR2 YFSETQ.

The chain uses TRBV7-9 and TRBJ1-6; 8 bases align to TRBD1. The V gene end was trimmed by 2 bases and the J gene end by 6 bases; junction bases not matched to a gene: 9. This CDR3 is built from 17 residues. Germline CDR1 is SEHNR and CDR2 is FQNEAQ (reference sequence). CDR3 DNA sequence: TGTGCCAGCAGCTTATGGGTGTCAGGGGGCATTAATTCACCCCTCCACTTT. Residues: CASSLWVSGGINSPLHF. Drawing the rest from reference TRBV7-9 and TRBJ1-6, the complete variable domain is DTGVSQNPRHKITKRGQNVTFRCDPISEHNRLYWYRQTLGQGPEFLTYFQNEAQLEKSRLLSDRFSAERPKGSFSTLEIQRTEQGDSAMYLCASSLWVSGGINSPLHFGNGTRLTVT.

The J gene is TRBJ2-7, the V gene TRBV4-1; 7 bases match TRBD2. The CDR3 extends over 17 amino acids. CDR1 is MGHRA and CDR2 is YSYEKL in the germline V gene. V lost 0 bases, J lost 2 bases, and 10 bases stayed unmatched. The CDR3 nucleotides read TGCGCCAGCAGCCAAGAAGGGTCGGGGGGAACCCCCTACGAGCAGTACTTC. It specifies CASSQEGSGGTPYEQYF.

V is TRBV5-4 and J is TRBJ2-1; possibly TRBD2 for D (6 bases). The CDR3 has 13 amino acids. The germline gives CDR1 SGHNT, CDR2 YYREEE (reference sequence). V lost 4 bases and J 2 bases, leaving 7 bases between the germline ends. CDR3 residues: CASSPGAYNEQFF. As DNA, the CDR3 is TGTGCCAGCAGCCCGGGGGCCTACAATGAGCAGTTCTTC.

This rearrangement joins TRBV9 to TRBJ2-5; the D gene is possibly TRBD1 (6 bases). CDR1 is SGDLS, CDR2 YYNGEE, per germline. The CDR3 sequence is 14 residues long. Trimming removed 0 bases from V and 6 bases from J, with 12 bases in between. The CDR3 DNA sequence: TGTGCCAGCAGCGTAGGGCAGGGGTTGCAGACCCAGTACTTC. This translates into CASSVGQGLQTQYF.